This T cell receptor beta chain was identified during a study of radiotherapy plus CTLA-4 blockade in lung cancer. Study as a whole: Disease control was present in around a third of patients, and objective responses in around 18%.

Whole-study results and caveats: Clones of tumor-derived TCRs expanded in blood after radiotherapy plus ipilimumab.

On this clone itself: What it recognizes is unknown.

This CDR3 is 15 amino acids long. Germline V gene sequence: CDR1 MNHNS, CDR2 SASEGT. The V and J ends lost 8 bases and 0 bases respectively, with 17 bases between them. The protocol was immunoSEQ multiplex PCR, while the TCRdb copy is restricted to in-frame clones and leaves out a portion. The sample includes around 95,000 clones, 83% of them seen just once. CTLA-4 blockade using ipilimumab, together with focal radiation, was received by patients with chemo-refractory metastatic non-small-cell lung cancer. The chain joins TRBV6-1 to TRBJ2-7; TRBD1 is a possible D gene (6 bases). The sequence was collected from a human donor with non-small cell lung cancer who had stable disease on radiotherapy plus ipilimumab. The sample was peripheral blood, taken from a patient treated with radiotherapy plus ipilimumab. CDR3 in DNA: TGTGCCAGCGGACATACAGGGCTTAGCTCCTACGAGCAGTACTTC. This translates into CASGHTGLSSYEQYF.